What follows describes a single T cell receptor (beta chain). A read error may account for a junction end that differs from germline. In the original workflow: Using reference gene primer amplification, nucleated cell counts were estimated. TCRdb's copy holds only in-frame clones and misses some; the assay was immunoSEQ multiplex PCR. The DNA gave D and trimming, while V, J and clone size come from that table. The sample holds hundreds of thousands of clones, 75% to 90% seen once. This entry belongs to a study of blood T cell repertoires in COVID-19. CDR3 length equals 14 residues. Germline CDR1 is MDHEN and CDR2 is SYDVKM.

V and J are TRBV28 and TRBJ1-6; 7 bases fit TRBD1. The sample comprised peripheral blood. This receptor was taken from an older woman with COVID-19, enrolled during active disease. CDR3 nucleotide sequence: TGTGCCAGCGGTTTACAGGGGTTTGATTCACCCCTCCACTTT. Translation: CASGLQGFDSPLHF.